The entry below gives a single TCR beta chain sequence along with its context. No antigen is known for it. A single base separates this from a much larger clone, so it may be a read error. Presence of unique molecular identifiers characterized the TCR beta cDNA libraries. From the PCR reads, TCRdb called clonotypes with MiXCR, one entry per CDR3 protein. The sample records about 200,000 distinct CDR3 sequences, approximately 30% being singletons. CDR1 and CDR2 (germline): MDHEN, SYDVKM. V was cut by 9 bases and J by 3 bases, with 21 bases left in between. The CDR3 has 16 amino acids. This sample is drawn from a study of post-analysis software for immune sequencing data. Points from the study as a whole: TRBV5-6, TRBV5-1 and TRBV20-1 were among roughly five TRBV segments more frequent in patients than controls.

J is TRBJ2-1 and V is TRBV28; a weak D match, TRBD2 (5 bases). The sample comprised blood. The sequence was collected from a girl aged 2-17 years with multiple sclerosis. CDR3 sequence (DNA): TGTGCCAGTAGAGTGAGGGCGGTGGGGTTCTACAATGAGCAGTTCTTC. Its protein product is CASRVRAVGFYNEQFF.